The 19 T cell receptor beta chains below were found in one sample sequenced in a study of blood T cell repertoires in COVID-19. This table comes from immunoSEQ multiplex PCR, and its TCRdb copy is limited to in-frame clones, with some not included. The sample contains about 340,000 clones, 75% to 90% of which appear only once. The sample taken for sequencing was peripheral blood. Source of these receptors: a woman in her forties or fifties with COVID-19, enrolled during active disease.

The CDR3 protein is CASQTEPRYEQYF. The CDR3 coding sequence is TGCGCCAGCCAGACAGAACCTAGGTACGAGCAGTACTTC. V and J are TRBV5-1 and TRBJ2-7; tentatively, D is TRBD1 (5 bases). CDR3 length equals 13 residues. The germline V gene has CDR1 SGHRS and CDR2 YFSETQ. The V end lost 7 bases, the J end lost 4 bases, and 15 bases lay between the germline ends.

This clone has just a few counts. This CDR3 is CASSSAGGQQPQHF. The CDR3 DNA sequence: TGTGCCAGCAGCTCCGCGGGTGGGCAGCAACCCCAGCATTTT. The chain joins TRBV13 to TRBJ1-5; D is undetermined. The V end lost 4 bases, the J end lost 10 bases, and 17 bases lay between the germline ends. The CDR3 extends over 14 amino acids. CDR1 is PRHDT, CDR2 FYEKMQ, per germline (reference sequence).

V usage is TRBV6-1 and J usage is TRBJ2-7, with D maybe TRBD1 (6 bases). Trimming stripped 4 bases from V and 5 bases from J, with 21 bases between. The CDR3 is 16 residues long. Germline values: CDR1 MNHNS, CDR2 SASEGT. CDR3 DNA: TGTGCCAGCAGTGGGGAAACAGGGTTGCGTATCCACGAGCAGTACTTC. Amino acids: CASSGETGLRIHEQYF.

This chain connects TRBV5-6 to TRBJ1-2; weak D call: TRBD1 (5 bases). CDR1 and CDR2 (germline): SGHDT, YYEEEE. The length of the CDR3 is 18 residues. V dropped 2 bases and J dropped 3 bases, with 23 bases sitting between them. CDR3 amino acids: CASSLGALGGEYDYGYTF. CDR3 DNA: TGTGCCAGCAGCTTAGGGGCCTTAGGCGGGGAATACGACTATGGCTACACCTTC.

The CDR3 DNA follows: TGTGCCAGCAGCCAAGGAGGGGGTGCGGATACGCAGTATTTT. Its translation is CASSQGGGADTQYF. This sequence joins TRBV4-2 and TRBJ2-3, with D possibly matching TRBD1 (6 bases). CDR3 length: 14 amino acids. Deletions cut 1 base from V and 6 bases from J, with 11 bases between. The germline V gene has CDR1 LGHNA and CDR2 YNFKEQ.

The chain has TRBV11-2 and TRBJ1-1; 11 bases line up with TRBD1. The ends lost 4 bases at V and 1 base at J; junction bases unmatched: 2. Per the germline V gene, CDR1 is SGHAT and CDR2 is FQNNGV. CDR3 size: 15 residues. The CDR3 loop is CASSSGQGANTEAFF. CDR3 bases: TGTGCCAGCAGCTCCGGACAGGGGGCGAACACTGAAGCTTTCTTT.

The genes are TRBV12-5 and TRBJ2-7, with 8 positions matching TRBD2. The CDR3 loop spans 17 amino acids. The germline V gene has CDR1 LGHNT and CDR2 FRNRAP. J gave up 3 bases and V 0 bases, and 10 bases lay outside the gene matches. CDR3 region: CASGLVPLTSAFYEQYF. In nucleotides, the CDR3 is TGTGCTAGTGGTTTGGTCCCCCTGACTAGCGCATTCTACGAGCAGTACTTC.

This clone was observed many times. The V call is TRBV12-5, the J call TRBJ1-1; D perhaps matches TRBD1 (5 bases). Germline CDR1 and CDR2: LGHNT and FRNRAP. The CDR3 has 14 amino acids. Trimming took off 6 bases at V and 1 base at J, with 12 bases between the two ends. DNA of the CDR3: TGTGCTAGTGGCGATCCTACAGGGAACACTGAAGCTTTCTTT. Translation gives CASGDPTGNTEAFF.

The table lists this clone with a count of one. The CDR3 sequence is CASSWGVSAEQYF. Written as DNA, the CDR3 is TGTGCCAGCAGTTGGGGGGTTTCCGCCGAGCAGTACTTC. V gene TRBV6-2 or TRBV6-3 combines with J gene TRBJ2-7; D may be TRBD2 (6 bases). Trimming took off 4 bases at V and 6 bases at J, with 13 bases between the two ends. The germline CDR1 and CDR2 sequences are MNHEY and SVGEGT. The CDR3 covers 13 residues.

CDR3 amino acids: CASSARDRDYEQYF. CDR3 bases: TGCGCCAGCAGCGCAAGAGACAGGGACTACGAGCAGTACTTC. This chain joins TRBV5-1 and TRBJ2-7; 7 bases match TRBD1. The trim removed 4 bases at V and 3 bases at J, leaving 7 bases unmatched. The CDR3 is made up of 14 amino acids. Germline CDR1 is SGHRS and CDR2 is YFSETQ.

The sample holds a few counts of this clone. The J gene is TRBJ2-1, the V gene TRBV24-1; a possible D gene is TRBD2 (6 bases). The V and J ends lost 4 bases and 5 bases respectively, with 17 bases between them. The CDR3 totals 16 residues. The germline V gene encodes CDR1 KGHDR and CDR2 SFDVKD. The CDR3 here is CATSDDRDSGNNEQFF. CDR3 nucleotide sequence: TGTGCCACCAGTGACGACCGGGACTCGGGGAACAATGAGCAGTTCTTC.

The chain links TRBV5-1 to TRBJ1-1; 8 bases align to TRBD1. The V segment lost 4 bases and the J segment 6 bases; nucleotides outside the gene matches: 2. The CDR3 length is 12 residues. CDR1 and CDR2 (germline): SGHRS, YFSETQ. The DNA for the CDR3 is TGCGCCAGCAGCCAACAGGGGGCTGAAGCTTTCTTT. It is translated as CASSQQGAEAFF.

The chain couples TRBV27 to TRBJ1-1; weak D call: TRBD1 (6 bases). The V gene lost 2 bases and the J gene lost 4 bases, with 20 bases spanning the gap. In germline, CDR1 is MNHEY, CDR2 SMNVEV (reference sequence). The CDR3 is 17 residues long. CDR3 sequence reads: CASSLKPGVLLTTEAFF. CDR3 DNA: TGTGCCAGCAGTTTAAAACCAGGGGTCTTACTTACCACTGAAGCTTTCTTT.

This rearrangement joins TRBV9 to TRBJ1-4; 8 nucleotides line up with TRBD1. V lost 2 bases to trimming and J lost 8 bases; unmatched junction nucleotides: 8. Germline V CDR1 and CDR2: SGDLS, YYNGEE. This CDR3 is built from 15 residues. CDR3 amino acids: CASSVLDRVGEKLFF. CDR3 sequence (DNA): TGTGCCAGCAGCGTTTTGGACAGGGTTGGCGAAAAACTGTTTTTT.

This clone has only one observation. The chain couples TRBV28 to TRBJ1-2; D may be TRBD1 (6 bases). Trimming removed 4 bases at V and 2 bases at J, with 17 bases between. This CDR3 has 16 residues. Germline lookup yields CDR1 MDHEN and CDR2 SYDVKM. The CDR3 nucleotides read TGTGCCAGCAGTTCTACCGCAGGGGCCTCGAACTATGGCTACACCTTC. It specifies CASSSTAGASNYGYTF.

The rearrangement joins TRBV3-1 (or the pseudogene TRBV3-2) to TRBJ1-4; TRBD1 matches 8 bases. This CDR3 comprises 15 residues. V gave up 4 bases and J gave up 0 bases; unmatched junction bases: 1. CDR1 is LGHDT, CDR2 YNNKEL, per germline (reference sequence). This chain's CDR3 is CASSLTGATNEKLFF. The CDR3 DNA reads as TGTGCCAGCAGCCTGACAGGGGCAACTAATGAAAAACTGTTTTTT.

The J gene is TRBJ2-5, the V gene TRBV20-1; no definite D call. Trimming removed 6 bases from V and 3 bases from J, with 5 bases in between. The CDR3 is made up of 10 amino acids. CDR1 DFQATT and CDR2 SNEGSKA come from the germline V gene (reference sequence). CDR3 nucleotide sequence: TGCAGTGCCCTCGAAGAGACCCAGTACTTC. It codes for CSALEETQYF.

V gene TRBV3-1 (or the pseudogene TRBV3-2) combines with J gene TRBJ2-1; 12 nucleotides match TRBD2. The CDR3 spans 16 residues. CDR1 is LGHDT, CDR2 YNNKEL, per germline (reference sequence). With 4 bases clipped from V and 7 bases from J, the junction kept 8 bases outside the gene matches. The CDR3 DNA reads TGTGCCAGCAGCCGTCCCCTAGCGGGAGGGCCGAATGAGCAGTTCTTC. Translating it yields CASSRPLAGGPNEQFF.

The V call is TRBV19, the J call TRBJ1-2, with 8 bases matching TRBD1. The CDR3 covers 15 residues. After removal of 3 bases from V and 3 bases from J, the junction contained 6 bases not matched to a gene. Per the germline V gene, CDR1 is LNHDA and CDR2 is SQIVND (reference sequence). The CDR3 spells CASSISAGGHYGYTF. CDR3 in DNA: TGTGCCAGTAGTATTTCGGCAGGGGGCCACTATGGCTACACCTTC.